This section outlines one TCR beta chain sequence together with its context. Its antigen is still unknown. Indicated time point: newly diagnosed GD, antithyroid drugs for less than 3 months. PBMCs provided the RNA from which the TCR library was made. CDR3-region Arm-PCR and iRepertoire HTBI primers produced the TCR beta libraries. TCRdb used MiXCR to reprocess the multiplex PCR reads, holding one entry per CDR3 protein. The sample holds 550,000 to 600,000 distinct CDR3 sequences, 15% to 20% seen once. These data originate in a study of regulatory T cells in long-lasting Graves disease. Study information: For a period under 3 months, newly diagnosed Graves' patients had taken antithyroid drugs.

General observations from the study: TRBV28 was favored in persistent disease, as were TRBJ1-2 and TRBJ2-5.

With 5 bases removed from V and 3 bases from J, the gap between germline ends came to 14 bases. Germline-derived CDR1 and CDR2 are MNHNS and SASEGT. The CDR3 length is 15 residues. Another study also made use of these data, one on T cells in Graves' hyperthyroidism and ophthalmopathy. That report adds: An initial round of RT-PCR targeting the TCR CDR3 relied on the HTBI primer set.

The chain is built from TRBV6-1 and TRBJ2-1; D unresolved. Source: peripheral blood mononuclear cells (PBMCs), taken at new diagnosis, from a patient treated with antithyroid drugs. This clonotype was sampled from a man aged 18 to 29 with Graves disease. CDR3 protein: CASSIQPVLYNEQFF. CDR3 coding DNA: TGTGCCAGCAGTATCCAGCCCGTGCTCTACAATGAGCAGTTCTTC.